The subject of this entry is one T cell receptor beta chain. This sample is drawn from a study of blood T cell repertoires in COVID-19. Clinical history reported by participants formed the basis on which cohorts were assigned. Among Cohort 3 donors, those recovered had two negative PCRs, clearance, or symptom resolution. Profiling relied on immunoSEQ multiplex PCR, and the TCRdb table lists in-frame clones only, not all of them. This sample yields 140,000 or so clones, of which about four fifths are seen a single time; approximately 10% belongs to the top ten. There are 20 residues in the CDR3. The J segment lost 2 bases and the V segment lost 3 bases, leaving 13 bases of the junction unmatched. Germline CDR1 is MNHEY and CDR2 is SMNVEV (reference sequence).

The V gene is TRBV27, the J gene TRBJ2-6; 10 nucleotides match TRBD1. What was sequenced was PBMCs or T cells enriched from blood (not recorded which). The sequence was collected from a man over 45 who had recovered from COVID-19. The CDR3 nucleotides read TGTGCCAGCAGTTTTCGCCCGAGGGACAGGGGTCGGGCTGGGGCCAACGTCCTGACTTTC. Translating gives CASSFRPRDRGRAGANVLTF. Together with reference TRBV27 and TRBJ2-6, the CDR3 gives the full variable domain: EAQVTQNPRYLITVTGKKLTVTCSQNMNHEYMSWYRQDPGLGLRQIYYSMNVEVTDKGDVPEGYKVSRKEKRNFPLILESPSPNQTSLYFCASSFRPRDRGRAGANVLTFGAGSRLTVL.